This TCR beta chain derives from a study of early T cells in non-severe SARS-CoV-2 infection. Study in general: Sequencing input comprised bulk RNA from unsorted whole blood; chain pairing was not available. Study-level findings and limits: Matching against VDJdb likely underestimated virus-specific expansions, favoring anti-spike CD8.

Individual cDNA molecules each received unique molecular identifiers attached to them. TCRdb re-analysed the 5' RACE reads in MiXCR, keeping a single row per CDR3 protein. Altogether fewer than 50,000 distinct CDR3 sequences are present, under 7% being singletons, with the ten largest covering 2.5% to 3%. Ten or more counts support this clonotype. Its cognate antigen is unknown. This clonotype was sampled from an adult who was a healthcare worker with PCR-confirmed SARS-CoV-2 infection or an uninfected control (not recorded which). Sequencing was performed on whole blood, taken at baseline.

The CDR3 reads CAWSTQGAGGYTF. Written as DNA, the CDR3 is TGTGCCTGGAGTACTCAGGGGGCTGGTGGCTACACCTTC. The V gene is TRBV30, the J gene TRBJ1-2; TRBD1 matches 8 bases. This CDR3 is built from 13 residues. Germline V CDR1 and CDR2: GTSNPN, SVGIG (reference sequence). The junction had 6 bases not matched to a gene; V was cut back by 2 bases and J by 7 bases.